One T cell receptor beta chain is described in this entry. The target antigen is unknown. This sample was included in a study of T cells in Graves' hyperthyroidism and ophthalmopathy. The study, taken as a whole, reports: Blood held most thyroid clonotypes expanded above 0.001 frequency. Ophthalmopathy stood apart from stable hyperthyroidism in a 13 V-J model.

RNA transcripts provided the source from which TCR beta CDR3 regions were amplified. An initial round of RT-PCR targeting the TCR CDR3 relied on the HTBI primer set. One entry per CDR3 protein, called by TCRdb with MiXCR from the multiplex PCR reads. The data show around 600,000 distinct CDR3 sequences, with 45% seen just once and about 7% held by the top ten. This CDR3 comprises 14 residues. The V gene lost 3 bases and the J gene lost 6 bases, with 14 bases spanning the gap. Germline values: CDR1 WSHSY, CDR2 SAAADI. V and J are TRBV10-2 and TRBJ1-1; possible D gene TRBD1, 5 bases. The sequence derives from an adult man with Graves' disease, either hyperthyroidism or ophthalmopathy (not recorded which). Sequenced material: peripheral blood or thyroid tissue (not recorded which). This chain's CDR3 is CASSEARGNAEAFF. CDR3 sequence (DNA): TGCGCCAGCAGTGAAGCGAGGGGTAACGCTGAAGCTTTCTTT.